The rows below give T cell receptor beta chains drawn from one sample of a study of regulatory T cells in long-lasting Graves disease. TCRdb ran MiXCR on the multiplex PCR reads and lists one entry per CDR3 protein. The sample shows about 450,000 distinct CDR3 sequences, about 16% of them seen only once. These same data were also listed under a study on T cells in Graves' hyperthyroidism and ophthalmopathy.

The sample was peripheral blood mononuclear cells (PBMCs), taken at new diagnosis, from a patient treated with antithyroid drugs. Receptor source: a woman aged 25 to 39 with Graves disease. Each CDR3 is given with its conserved first and last residue. Each record gives: J gene, clone size, V gene, CDR3 length, D gene, CDR3 DNA, CDR3 protein. D genes are given only for firm matches. The size field is filled for only some rows; it gives once, few, many or a size class.

j_gene: TRBJ2-7
abundance: many
v_gene: TRBV7-9
len: 16
d_gene: TRBD1
CDR3nt: TGTGCCAGCAGCCCCCGGAGCGGACAGGGGGCCCGCGAGCAGTACTTC
CDR3aa: CASSPRSGQGAREQYF

j_gene: TRBJ1-2
abundance: many
v_gene: TRBV12-3/TRBV12-4
len: 15
d_gene: TRBD1
CDR3nt: TGTGCCAGCACCGGGCCAGGACAGGGGTACTATGGCTACACCTTC
CDR3aa: CASTGPGQGYYGYTF

j_gene: TRBJ2-3
abundance: .
v_gene: TRBV7-9
len: 14
d_gene: .
CDR3nt: TGTGCCAGCAGCGGGGCCCTGAGTGTAGATACGCAGTATTTT
CDR3aa: CASSGALSVDTQYF

j_gene: TRBJ2-4
abundance: .
v_gene: TRBV4-2
len: 17
d_gene: .
CDR3nt: TGTGCCAGCAGCCAAGAGAGTCGCGGCCTAGCCGAAAACATTCAGTACTTC
CDR3aa: CASSQESRGLAENIQYF

j_gene: TRBJ2-2
abundance: .
v_gene: TRBV27
len: 15
d_gene: TRBD2
CDR3nt: TGTGCCAGCAAGCTACTAGCGGGAGTTACCGGGGAGCTGTTTTTT
CDR3aa: CASKLLAGVTGELFF

j_gene: TRBJ2-1
abundance: .
v_gene: TRBV10-3
len: 14
d_gene: .
CDR3nt: TGTGCCATCAGTGAGCCACTAAACTACAATGAGCAGTTCTTC
CDR3aa: CAISEPLNYNEQFF

j_gene: TRBJ2-2
abundance: few
v_gene: TRBV19
len: 13
d_gene: .
CDR3nt: TGTGCCAGTAGTAAGACGAACACCGGGGAGCTGTTTTTT
CDR3aa: CASSKTNTGELFF

j_gene: TRBJ2-7
abundance: many
v_gene: TRBV3-1
len: 12
d_gene: .
CDR3nt: TGTGCCAGCAGCCAAGCTCGCCACGAGCAGTACTTC
CDR3aa: CASSQARHEQYF

j_gene: TRBJ2-5
abundance: once
v_gene: TRBV7-9
len: 19
d_gene: TRBD2
CDR3nt: TGTGCCAGCAGCCCGACTCCGGGACTAGCGGGAGGGTTGGAAGAGACCCAGTACTTC
CDR3aa: CASSPTPGLAGGLEETQYF

j_gene: TRBJ2-1
abundance: few
v_gene: TRBV28
len: 13
d_gene: .
CDR3nt: TGTGCTTGTTGGGGGGCCACGTACGATGAGCAGTTCTTC
CDR3aa: CACWGATYDEQFF

j_gene: TRBJ2-1
abundance: many
v_gene: TRBV28
len: 17
d_gene: TRBD2
CDR3nt: TGTGCCAGCAGTGTTACTGGACTAGCGGACCGCTACAATGAGCAGTTCTTC
CDR3aa: CASSVTGLADRYNEQFF

j_gene: TRBJ2-6
abundance: .
v_gene: TRBV7-2
len: 19
d_gene: .
CDR3nt: TGTGCCAGCAGCTTAGGTGACAGGTCCTTCTGGGCTGGGGCCAACGTCCTGACTTTC
CDR3aa: CASSLGDRSFWAGANVLTF

j_gene: TRBJ1-2
abundance: many
v_gene: TRBV7-8
len: 15
d_gene: .
CDR3nt: TGTGCCAGCAGCGACCAGAGGGGCGACTACTATGGCTACACCTTC
CDR3aa: CASSDQRGDYYGYTF

j_gene: TRBJ2-1
abundance: few
v_gene: TRBV27
len: 16
d_gene: .
CDR3nt: TGTGCCAGCAGTTTAGCACCCAGGGCGGGTGGTGATGAGCAGTTCTTC
CDR3aa: CASSLAPRAGGDEQFF

j_gene: TRBJ2-5
abundance: .
v_gene: TRBV20-1
len: 13
d_gene: .
CDR3nt: TGCAGTGCTAGATTACATTCGGGGGAGACCCGGTACTTC
CDR3aa: CSARLHSGETRYF

j_gene: TRBJ2-1
abundance: few
v_gene: TRBV19
len: 15
d_gene: TRBD2
CDR3nt: TGTGCCAGTAGTCTATCTAGCGGGAGTCGGAATGAGCAGTTCTTC
CDR3aa: CASSLSSGSRNEQFF

j_gene: TRBJ2-7
abundance: .
v_gene: TRBV20-1
len: 14
d_gene: TRBD1
CDR3nt: TGCAGTGCTAGGGGGTCAGGGGGCTCCTACGAGCAGTACTTC
CDR3aa: CSARGSGGSYEQYF

j_gene: TRBJ2-5
abundance: many
v_gene: TRBV5-1
len: 13
d_gene: .
CDR3nt: TGCGCCAGCAGCTTCTTGGTTGAAGAGACCCAGTACTTC
CDR3aa: CASSFLVEETQYF

j_gene: TRBJ2-3
abundance: .
v_gene: TRBV9
len: 13
d_gene: .
CDR3nt: TGTGCCAGCAGCGTTAGAGGGACAGATACGCAGTATTTT
CDR3aa: CASSVRGTDTQYF

j_gene: TRBJ2-1
abundance: .
v_gene: TRBV5-1
len: 17
d_gene: TRBD2
CDR3nt: TGCGCCAGCAGCTTGGCCCCTTCTAGCGGGAGCTCCTACGAGCAGTTCTTC
CDR3aa: CASSLAPSSGSSYEQFF

j_gene: TRBJ1-2
abundance: once
v_gene: TRBV28
len: 13
d_gene: .
CDR3nt: TGTGCCAGCAGTAACCGGGCCGGCTATGGCTACACCTTC
CDR3aa: CASSNRAGYGYTF

j_gene: TRBJ2-1
abundance: many
v_gene: TRBV7-9
len: 15
d_gene: TRBD2
CDR3nt: TGTGCCAGCACTCAGCGGGGCGTCACCTACAATGAGCAGTTCTTC
CDR3aa: CASTQRGVTYNEQFF

j_gene: TRBJ2-4
abundance: few
v_gene: TRBV12-3/TRBV12-4
len: 15
d_gene: TRBD1
CDR3nt: TGTGCCAGCAGTAAAGGGGGCGGTGTATTGAACATTCAGTACTTC
CDR3aa: CASSKGGGVLNIQYF

j_gene: TRBJ1-1
abundance: once
v_gene: TRBV6-1
len: 15
d_gene: TRBD1
CDR3nt: TGTGTCAGCAACCCACGGGACAGACTGAACACTGAAGCTTTCTTT
CDR3aa: CVSNPRDRLNTEAFF

j_gene: TRBJ2-1
abundance: many
v_gene: TRBV3-1
len: 17
d_gene: .
CDR3nt: TGTGCCAGCAGCCAAGATGCGGCAAGCAGCTCCTACAATGAGCAGTTCTTC
CDR3aa: CASSQDAASSSYNEQFF

j_gene: TRBJ2-5
abundance: many
v_gene: TRBV24-1
len: 18
d_gene: TRBD2
CDR3nt: TGTGCCACCAGTGATGCTAGCGGGAGGGACATTGGAGGAGAGACCCAGTACTTC
CDR3aa: CATSDASGRDIGGETQYF

j_gene: TRBJ1-2
abundance: many
v_gene: TRBV7-9
len: 16
d_gene: .
CDR3nt: TGTGCCAGCAGCTTAGATTGGGGAGCGCGGTGGTATGGCTACACCTTC
CDR3aa: CASSLDWGARWYGYTF

j_gene: TRBJ1-5
abundance: many
v_gene: TRBV5-1
len: 13
d_gene: .
CDR3nt: TGCGCCAGCAGCGTATTACAGGGACAGCCCCAGCATTTT
CDR3aa: CASSVLQGQPQHF

j_gene: TRBJ2-2
abundance: few
v_gene: TRBV7-9
len: 15
d_gene: .
CDR3nt: TGTGCCAGCATCGATTGGACAAAGAACACCGGGGAGCTGTTTTTT
CDR3aa: CASIDWTKNTGELFF

j_gene: TRBJ2-1
abundance: many
v_gene: TRBV5-1
len: 19
d_gene: TRBD2
CDR3nt: TGCGCCAGCAGCTTGTACCCTAGCGGGATTATAAGCTCCTACAATGAGCAGTTCTTC
CDR3aa: CASSLYPSGIISSYNEQFF

j_gene: TRBJ1-2
abundance: many
v_gene: TRBV27
len: 14
d_gene: TRBD1
CDR3nt: TGTGCCAGCAGTTCTGACAGGGCCAACTATGGCTACACCTTC
CDR3aa: CASSSDRANYGYTF

j_gene: TRBJ1-4
abundance: .
v_gene: TRBV29-1
len: 14
d_gene: .
CDR3nt: TGCAGCGTTGAAGATCCCCCGACCTCTGAAAAACTGTTTTTT
CDR3aa: CSVEDPPTSEKLFF

j_gene: TRBJ2-5
abundance: many
v_gene: TRBV3-1
len: 14
d_gene: .
CDR3nt: TGTGCCAGCAGCCAAGCCGGGGACCAAGAGACCCAGTACTTC
CDR3aa: CASSQAGDQETQYF

j_gene: TRBJ2-3
abundance: many
v_gene: TRBV7-8
len: 19
d_gene: TRBD2
CDR3nt: TGTGCCAGCAGCTTAGCTCCCCTGGGGGGAGCGGGAGGGCGTGATACGCAGTATTTT
CDR3aa: CASSLAPLGGAGGRDTQYF

j_gene: TRBJ1-2
abundance: many
v_gene: TRBV24-1
len: 14
d_gene: TRBD1
CDR3nt: TGTGCCACCAGTGATGAGGGGGCATGGTATGGCTACACCTTC
CDR3aa: CATSDEGAWYGYTF

j_gene: TRBJ1-1
abundance: many
v_gene: TRBV10-3
len: 16
d_gene: TRBD1
CDR3nt: TGTGCCATCAGTGACCGGACAGGGGACCTGAACACTGAAGCTTTCTTT
CDR3aa: CAISDRTGDLNTEAFF

j_gene: TRBJ1-5
abundance: .
v_gene: TRBV7-8
len: 16
d_gene: .
CDR3nt: TGTGCCAGCAGCTTATGGGCCCGGGGGGAGGGGCAGCCCCAGCATTTT
CDR3aa: CASSLWARGEGQPQHF